Sequencing of this T cell receptor beta chain was carried out in a study of circulating and synovial CD4+ cells in juvenile arthritis. Sequencing was performed with immunoSEQ multiplex PCR; in TCRdb, only in-frame clones are kept and a portion is missing. The data hold about 32,000 clones, with about 96% observed a single time. Study-level findings and limits: Compared with bulk blood, circulating pathogenic-like lymphocytes shared substantially more CDR3 sequences with synovial T cells. Measured synovium overlap likely understates the true shared repertoire. These repertoires were less diverse than bulk blood CD4 repertoires.

With respect to this clone: Antigen: not known.

Trimming cost V 0 bases and J 7 bases, with 14 bases left between them. The CDR3 totals 14 residues. Germline V lookup: CDR1 SGDLS, CDR2 YYNGEE. The receptor's source is a human donor with juvenile idiopathic arthritis. Sequenced material: CD4+ T cells from blood. This rearrangement joins TRBV9 to TRBJ2-7; tentative D call: TRBD1 (6 bases). CDR3 in amino acids: CASSVDGTREEQYF. CDR3 DNA: TGTGCCAGCAGCGTAGATGGGACAAGAGAGGAGCAGTACTTC.